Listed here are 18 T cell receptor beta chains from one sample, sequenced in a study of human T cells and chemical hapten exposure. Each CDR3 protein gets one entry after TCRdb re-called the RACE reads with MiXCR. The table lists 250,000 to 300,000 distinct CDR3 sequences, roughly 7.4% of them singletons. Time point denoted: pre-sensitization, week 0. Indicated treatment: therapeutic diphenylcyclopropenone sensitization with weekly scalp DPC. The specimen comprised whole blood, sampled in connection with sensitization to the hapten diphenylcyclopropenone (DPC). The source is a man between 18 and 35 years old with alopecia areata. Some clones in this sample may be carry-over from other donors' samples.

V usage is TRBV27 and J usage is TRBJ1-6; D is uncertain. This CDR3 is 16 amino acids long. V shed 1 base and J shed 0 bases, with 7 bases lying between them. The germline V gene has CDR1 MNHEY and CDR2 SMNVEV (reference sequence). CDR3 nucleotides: TGTGCCAGCAGTTTATTTGGGAGCTCCTATAATTCACCCCTCCACTTT. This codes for CASSLFGSSYNSPLHF.

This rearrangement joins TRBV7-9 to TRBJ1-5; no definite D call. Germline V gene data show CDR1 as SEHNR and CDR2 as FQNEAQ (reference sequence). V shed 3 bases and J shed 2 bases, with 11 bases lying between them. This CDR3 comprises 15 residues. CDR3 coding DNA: TGTGCCAGCAGCTTTCCCCGCTTGGGCAATCAGCCCCAGCATTTT. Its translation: CASSFPRLGNQPQHF.

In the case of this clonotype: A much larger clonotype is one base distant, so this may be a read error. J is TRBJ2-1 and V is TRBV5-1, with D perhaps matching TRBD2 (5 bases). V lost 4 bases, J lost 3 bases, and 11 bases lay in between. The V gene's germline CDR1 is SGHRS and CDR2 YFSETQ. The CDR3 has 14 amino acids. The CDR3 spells CASSHGIDYNEQFF. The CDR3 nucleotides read TGCGCCAGCAGCCACGGGATAGACTACAATGAGCAGTTCTTC.

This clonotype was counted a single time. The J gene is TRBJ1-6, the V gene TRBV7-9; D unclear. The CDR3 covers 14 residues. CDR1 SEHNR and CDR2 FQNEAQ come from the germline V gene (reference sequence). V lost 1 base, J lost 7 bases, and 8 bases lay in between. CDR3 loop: CASSLDSLNSPLHF. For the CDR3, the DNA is TGTGCCAGCAGCTTAGACAGCCTGAATTCACCCCTCCACTTT. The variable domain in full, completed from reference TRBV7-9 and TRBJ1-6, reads DTGVSQNPRHKITKRGQNVTFRCDPISEHNRLYWYRQTLGQGPEFLTYFQNEAQLEKSRLLSDRFSAERPKGSFSTLEIQRTEQGDSAMYLCASSLDSLNSPLHFGNGTRLTVT.

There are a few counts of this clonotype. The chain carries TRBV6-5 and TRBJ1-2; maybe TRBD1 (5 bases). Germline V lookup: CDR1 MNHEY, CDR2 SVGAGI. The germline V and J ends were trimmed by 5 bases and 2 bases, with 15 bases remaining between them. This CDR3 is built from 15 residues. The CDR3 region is CASSPLPGRNYGYTF. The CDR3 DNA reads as TGTGCCAGCAGTCCCCTCCCGGGACGGAACTATGGCTACACCTTC.

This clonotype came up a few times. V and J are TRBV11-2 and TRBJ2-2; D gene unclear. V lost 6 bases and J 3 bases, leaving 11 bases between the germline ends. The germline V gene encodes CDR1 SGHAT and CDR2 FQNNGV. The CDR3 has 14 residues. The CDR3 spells CASRSGSDTGELFF. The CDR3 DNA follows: TGTGCCAGCAGATCGGGTTCGGACACCGGGGAGCTGTTTTTT.

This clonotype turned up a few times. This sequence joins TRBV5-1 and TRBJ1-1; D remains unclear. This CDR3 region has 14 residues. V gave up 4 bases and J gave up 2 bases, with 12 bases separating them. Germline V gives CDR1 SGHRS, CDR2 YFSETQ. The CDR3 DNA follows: TGCGCCAGCAGCCCACTAGGGATAAACACTGAAGCTTTCTTT. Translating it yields CASSPLGINTEAFF.

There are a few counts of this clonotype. CDR3 bases: TGTGCCAGCAGCTTTGCGGTCAGAATGAACACTGAAGCTTTCTTT. As protein: CASSFAVRMNTEAFF. This chain connects TRBV7-9 to TRBJ1-1; no clear D gene. The CDR3 runs to 15 residues. The V and J ends lost 3 bases and 0 bases respectively, with 11 bases between them. Germline lookup yields CDR1 SEHNR and CDR2 FQNEAQ (reference sequence). Full variable domain (outside the CDR3, taken from reference TRBV7-9 and TRBJ1-1): DTGVSQNPRHKITKRGQNVTFRCDPISEHNRLYWYRQTLGQGPEFLTYFQNEAQLEKSRLLSDRFSAERPKGSFSTLEIQRTEQGDSAMYLCASSFAVRMNTEAFFGQGTRLTVV.

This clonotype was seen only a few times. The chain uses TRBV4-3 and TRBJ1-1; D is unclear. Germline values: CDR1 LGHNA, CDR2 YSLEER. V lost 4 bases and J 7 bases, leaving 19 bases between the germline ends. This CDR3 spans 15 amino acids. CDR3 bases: TGCGCCAGCAGCCCTTCTCTAAGAGGCACGGGTGAAGCTTTCTTT. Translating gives CASSPSLRGTGEAFF.

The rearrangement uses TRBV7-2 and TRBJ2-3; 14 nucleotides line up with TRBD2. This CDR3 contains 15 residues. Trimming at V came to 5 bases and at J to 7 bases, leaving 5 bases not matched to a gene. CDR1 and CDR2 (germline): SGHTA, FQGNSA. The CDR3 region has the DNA TGTGCCAGCAGCCCGGGACTAGCGGGGGTTAATACGCAGTATTTT. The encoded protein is CASSPGLAGVNTQYF. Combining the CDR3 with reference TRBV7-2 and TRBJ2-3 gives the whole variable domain GAGVSQSPSNKVTEKGKDVELRCDPISGHTALYWYRQSLGQGLEFLIYFQGNSAPDKSGLPSDRFSAERTGGSVSTLTIQRTQQEDSAVYLCASSPGLAGVNTQYFGPGTRLTVL.

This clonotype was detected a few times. This chain's CDR3 is CASSSTPQETQYF. DNA of the CDR3: TGTGCCAGCAGCTCGACCCCCCAAGAGACCCAGTACTTC. The chain couples TRBV7-2 to TRBJ2-5; no definite D call. Trimming took off 4 bases at V and 1 base at J, with 7 bases between the two ends. CDR3 size: 13 residues. The germline gives CDR1 SGHTA, CDR2 FQGNSA.

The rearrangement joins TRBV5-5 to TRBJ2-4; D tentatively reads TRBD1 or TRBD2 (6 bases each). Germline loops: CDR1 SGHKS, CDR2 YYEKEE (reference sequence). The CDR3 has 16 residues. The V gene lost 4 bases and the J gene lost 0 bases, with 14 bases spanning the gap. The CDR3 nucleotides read TGTGCCAGCAGCACCGGAGGGGGGCTAGCCAAAAACATTCAGTACTTC. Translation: CASSTGGGLAKNIQYF.

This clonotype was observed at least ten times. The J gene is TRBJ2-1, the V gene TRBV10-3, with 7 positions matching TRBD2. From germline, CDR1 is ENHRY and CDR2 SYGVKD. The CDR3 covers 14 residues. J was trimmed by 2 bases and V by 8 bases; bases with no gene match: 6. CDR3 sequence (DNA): TGTGCCATCCGGGCGGGGGAAGCCTACAATGAGCAGTTCTTC. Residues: CAIRAGEAYNEQFF.

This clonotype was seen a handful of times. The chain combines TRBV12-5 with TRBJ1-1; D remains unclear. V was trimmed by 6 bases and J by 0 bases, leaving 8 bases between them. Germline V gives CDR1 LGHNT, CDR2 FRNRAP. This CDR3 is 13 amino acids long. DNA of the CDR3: TGTGCTAGTGGGGGAAAATTGAACACTGAAGCTTTCTTT. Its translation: CASGGKLNTEAFF.

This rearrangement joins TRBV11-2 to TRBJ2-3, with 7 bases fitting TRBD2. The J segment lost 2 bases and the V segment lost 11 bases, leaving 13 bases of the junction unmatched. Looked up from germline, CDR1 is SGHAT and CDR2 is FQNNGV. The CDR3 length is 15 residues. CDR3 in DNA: TGTGCCGGAAGGAAAAGCGGGGTTCCCACAGATACGCAGTATTTT. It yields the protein CAGRKSGVPTDTQYF.

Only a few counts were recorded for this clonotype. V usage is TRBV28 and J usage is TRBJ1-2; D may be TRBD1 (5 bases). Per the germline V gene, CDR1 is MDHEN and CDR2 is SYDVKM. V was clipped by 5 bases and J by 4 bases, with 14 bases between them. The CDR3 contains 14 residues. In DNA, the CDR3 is TGTGCCAGCAGTACCAGGGTTATGGTCTATGGCTACACCTTC. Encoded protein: CASSTRVMVYGYTF.

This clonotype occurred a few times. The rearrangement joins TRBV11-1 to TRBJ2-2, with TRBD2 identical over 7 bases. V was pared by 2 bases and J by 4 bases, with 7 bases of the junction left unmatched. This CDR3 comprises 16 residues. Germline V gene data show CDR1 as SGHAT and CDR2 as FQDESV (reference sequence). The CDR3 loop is CASSLHRGDLTGELFF. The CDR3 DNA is TGTGCCAGCAGCTTACACCGGGGGGACCTCACCGGGGAGCTGTTTTTT.

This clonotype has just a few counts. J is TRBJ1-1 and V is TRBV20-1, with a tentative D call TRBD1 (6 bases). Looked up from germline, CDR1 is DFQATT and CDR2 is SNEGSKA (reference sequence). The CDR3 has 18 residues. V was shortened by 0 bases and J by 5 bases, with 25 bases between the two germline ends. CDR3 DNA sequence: TGCAGTGCTAGAGATCGGGATCTTGCTTTAGGGGACAAGACTGAAGCTTTCTTT. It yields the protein CSARDRDLALGDKTEAFF.